Detailed here is one T cell receptor (beta chain). Other DNA sequences of this sample code for an identical CDR3. The data originate from a study of blood T cell repertoires in COVID-19. Study context: Some COVID-19 samples were acute and others convalescent; all came from the United States, Italy and Spain. T cells, B-cell-depleted T cells, or PBMCs provided the cDNA or gDNA that served as material.

The junction had 2 bases not matched to a gene; V was cut back by 4 bases and J by 0 bases. This CDR3 has 15 amino acids. Germline V gene sequence: CDR1 SEHNR, CDR2 FQNEAQ (reference sequence). In the authors' workflow: Amplification of reference gene primers was used by the study to estimate nucleated cell counts. Using immunoSEQ multiplex PCR, the repertoire was profiled, and TCRdb retains in-frame clones only, with some absent. That table furnishes V, J and clone size, whereas the DNA furnished D and trimming. The sample consists of some 260,000 clones, approximately 79% of them appearing once. The receptor was isolated from a woman in her thirties or forties with active or convalescent COVID-19. Source material: peripheral blood. J is TRBJ1-5 and V is TRBV7-9; 8 bases are a match to TRBD1. CDR3: CASSSDRGSNQPQHF. The CDR3 DNA reads TGTGCCAGCAGCTCAGACAGGGGTAGCAATCAGCCCCAGCATTTT.